Below, one T cell receptor beta chain is given with its context. This entry belongs to a study of T cell changes during pregnancy in multiple sclerosis. Sequencing was performed with immunoSEQ multiplex PCR; in TCRdb, only in-frame clones are kept and a portion is missing. This table has about 40,000 clones, over 85% appearing once. CDR3 size: 14 residues. V lost 5 bases to trimming and J lost 3 bases, with 14 bases between them. Germline CDR1 and CDR2: SGHAT and FQDESV (reference sequence). Sequences were derived from peripheral blood, sampled before pregnancy. The TCR originated in a female donor with multiple sclerosis, enrolled in a pregnancy study. The gene calls are TRBV11-1 and TRBJ2-7, with D possibly being TRBD2 (6 bases). Written as DNA, the CDR3 is TGTGCCAGCAGCCCATGGGGGGTTCTCTACGAGCAGTACTTC. Amino acids: CASSPWGVLYEQYF.